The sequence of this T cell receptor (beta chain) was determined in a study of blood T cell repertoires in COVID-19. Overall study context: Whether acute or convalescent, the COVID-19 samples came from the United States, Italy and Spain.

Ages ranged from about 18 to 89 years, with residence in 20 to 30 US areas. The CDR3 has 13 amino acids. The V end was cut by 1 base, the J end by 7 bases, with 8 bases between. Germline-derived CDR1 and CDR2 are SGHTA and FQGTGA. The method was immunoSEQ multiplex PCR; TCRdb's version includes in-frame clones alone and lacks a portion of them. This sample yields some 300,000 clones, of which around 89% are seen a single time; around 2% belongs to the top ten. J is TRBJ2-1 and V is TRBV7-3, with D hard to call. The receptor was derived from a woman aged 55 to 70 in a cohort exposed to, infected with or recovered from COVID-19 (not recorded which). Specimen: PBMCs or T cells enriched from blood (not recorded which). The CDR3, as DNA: TGTGCCAGCAGCTTAAGAGTCGGTAATGAGCAGTTCTTC. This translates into CASSLRVGNEQFF. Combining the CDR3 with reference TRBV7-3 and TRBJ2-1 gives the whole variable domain GAGVSQTPSNKVTEKGKYVELRCDPISGHTALYWYRQSLGQGPEFLIYFQGTGAADDSGLPNDRFFAVRPEGSVSTLKIQRTERGDSAVYLCASSLRVGNEQFFGPGTRLTVL.